Shown below are 12 T cell receptor beta chains from a single sample sequenced in a study of T cell repertoires in cytomegalovirus infection. TCRdb passed the reads through MiXCR, listing each CDR3 protein once. The data hold 290,000 or so distinct CDR3 sequences, with roughly 26% observed a single time. The sequencing sample was made of PBMCs. These receptors were collected from a human donor in good health (CMV status not recorded). Some clones in this sample may be carry-over from other donors' samples.

This clonotype was recorded many times. The chain is built from TRBV11-2 and TRBJ2-3; 11 bases match TRBD1. Germline lookup yields CDR1 SGHAT and CDR2 FQNNGV. Losses at the gene ends were 5 bases for V and 3 bases for J; bases not matched to a gene: 7. This CDR3 spans 16 amino acids. The CDR3 here is CASSPGQGVVTDTQYF. CDR3 nucleotides: TGTGCCAGCAGCCCGGGACAGGGGGTAGTTACAGATACGCAGTATTTT.

As for this clonotype: The junction departs from germline at one end; a sequencing error may be responsible. The chain joins TRBV5-6 to TRBJ2-3; 8 bases are shared with TRBD2. CDR1 and CDR2 (germline): SGHDT, YYEEEE. The CDR3 is 14 residues long. The CDR3 spells CVSSISGGGDTQYF. CDR3 DNA: TGTGTCAGCAGCATAAGCGGGGGTGGAGATACGCAGTATTTT.

The table lists this clonotype with many counts. The chain has TRBV7-2 and TRBJ1-6; no clear D gene. The CDR3 contains 15 residues. The germline V gene encodes CDR1 SGHTA and CDR2 FQGNSA. Trimming removed 1 base at V and 7 bases at J, with 11 bases between. CDR3 nucleotide sequence: TGTGCCAGCAGCTTAGGGGCAGATACAAATTCACCCCTCCACTTT. As protein: CASSLGADTNSPLHF.

This clonotype has only a few counts. This chain links TRBV3-1 with TRBJ2-1; TRBD2 matches at 12 bases. The germline V gene has CDR1 LGHDT and CDR2 YNNKEL (reference sequence). The CDR3 is 14 amino acids. The V and J ends lost 7 bases and 7 bases, in that order; junction bases with no gene match: 5. In DNA form, the CDR3 reads TGTGCCAGCAACCTAGCGGGAGGGCCGAATGAGCAGTTCTTC. Its protein product is CASNLAGGPNEQFF.

This clonotype was recorded many times. The chain joins TRBV7-2 to TRBJ2-3, with no clear D. This CDR3 region has 15 residues. In germline, CDR1 is SGHTA, CDR2 FQGNSA. Trimming pared 1 base from V and 2 bases from J, leaving 10 bases between. The CDR3 protein is CASSLGGPYTDTQYF. The CDR3 DNA reads TGTGCCAGCAGCTTAGGTGGGCCCTACACAGATACGCAGTATTTT.

This clonotype was observed at least ten times. This rearrangement joins TRBV7-2 to TRBJ1-2, with no clear D. CDR3 length: 14 residues. Germline values: CDR1 SGHTA, CDR2 FQGNSA. Between the trimmed V and J ends, which lost 4 bases and 8 bases, there was a span of 17 bases. The CDR3 reads CASSSRWAAEGYTF. The CDR3 bases are TGTGCCAGCAGCTCCCGGTGGGCAGCCGAGGGCTACACCTTC.

The chain joins TRBV24-1 to TRBJ2-5, with TRBD2 matching over 7 bases. Germline trimming cut 4 bases from V and 5 bases from J; bases unmatched to any gene: 6. CDR3 length: 14 amino acids. CDR1 is KGHDR and CDR2 is SFDVKD in the germline V gene. CDR3 in DNA: TGTGCCACCAGTGACCGGGACTATGTCGAGACCCAGTACTTC. The encoded protein is CATSDRDYVETQYF.

The rearrangement joins TRBV2 to TRBJ2-1; TRBD1 agrees at 11 bases. CDR1 is SNHLY, CDR2 FYNNEI, per germline. This CDR3 region has 15 residues. Trimming removed 4 bases from V and 7 bases from J; junction bases left unmatched: 6. Written as DNA, the CDR3 is TGTGCCAGCAGTGTCCGAGGACAGGGGGCAAATGAGCAGTTCTTC. Its translation: CASSVRGQGANEQFF.

This chain joins TRBV27 and TRBJ2-7; D perhaps matches TRBD2 (6 bases). CDR1 is MNHEY, CDR2 SMNVEV, per germline (reference sequence). The CDR3 sequence is 14 residues long. The V end lost 0 bases, the J end lost 2 bases, and 8 bases lay between the germline ends. The chain's CDR3 is CASSLSGLPYEQYF. The DNA for the CDR3 is TGTGCCAGCAGTTTATCGGGACTCCCCTACGAGCAGTACTTC.

This clonotype has just one count. CDR3 nucleotides: TGTGCCAGCTCACCACCGGGAGGTAACATCCTACACGAGCAGTACTTC. It codes for CASSPPGGNILHEQYF. This chain uses TRBV18 with TRBJ2-7; tentative D call: TRBD2 (6 bases). This CDR3 spans 16 amino acids. In germline, CDR1 is KGHSH, CDR2 LQKENI. V was clipped by 0 bases and J by 5 bases, with 17 bases between them.

The rearrangement links TRBV18 to TRBJ2-7; 7 bases line up with TRBD1. This CDR3 comprises 14 residues. Germline CDR1 is KGHSH and CDR2 is LQKENI. The V and J ends lost 2 bases and 5 bases, in that order; junction bases with no gene match: 6. The CDR3 DNA follows: TGTGCCAGCTCACCAGTGGGACAGTTTAACGAGCAGTACTTC. Translated: CASSPVGQFNEQYF.

This clonotype has ten or more counts. The chain is built from TRBV7-8 and TRBJ2-4; D call uncertain. This CDR3 is 13 amino acids long. Trimming stripped 5 bases from V and 7 bases from J, with 12 bases between. CDR1 and CDR2 from the germline V gene are SGHVS and FQNEAQ. The CDR3 DNA reads TGTGCCAGCAGCGCCACCTTGACGAACATTCAGTACTTC. Amino acids: CASSATLTNIQYF.